This passage covers 29 T cell receptor beta chains from one sample sequenced in a study of blood T cell repertoires in COVID-19. TCRdb's copy holds only in-frame clones and misses some; the assay was immunoSEQ multiplex PCR. The repertoire has 8,800 or so clones, about 90% of them found once; the top ten carry around 9%. The sample consisted of peripheral blood. The receptors here all came from a human donor in a cohort sampled during active COVID-19.

The chain uses TRBV28 and TRBJ2-2; 9 bases agree with TRBD2. The CDR3 covers 20 residues. V was pared by 2 bases and J by 4 bases, with 17 bases of the junction left unmatched. Germline CDR1 is MDHEN and CDR2 is SYDVKM. CDR3 residues: CASSLPRFNELAGPTGELFF. The DNA of the CDR3 is TGTGCCAGCAGTTTACCCCGCTTCAATGAACTAGCGGGTCCCACCGGGGAGCTGTTTTTT. The variable domain in full, completed from reference TRBV28 and TRBJ2-2, reads DVKVTQSSRYLVKRTGEKVFLECVQDMDHENMFWYRQDPGLGLRLIYFSYDVKMKEKGDIPEGYSVSREKKERFSLILESASTNQTSMYLCASSLPRFNELAGPTGELFFGEGSRLTVL.

The chain couples TRBV25-1 to TRBJ2-7, with 10 bases lining up with TRBD2. Germline loops: CDR1 MGHDK, CDR2 SYGVNS. V dropped 6 bases and J dropped 3; count of bases not matched to a gene: 2. This CDR3 has 13 residues. The CDR3 bases are TGTGCCAGCAGGCCTAGCGGGAGCTACGAGCAGTACTTC. Protein sequence: CASRPSGSYEQYF.

The genes are TRBV30 and TRBJ2-7, with 10 bases that match TRBD2. Trimming at V came to 0 bases and at J to 4 bases, leaving 6 bases not matched to a gene. From germline, CDR1 is GTSNPN and CDR2 SVGIG (reference sequence). There are 15 residues in the CDR3. CDR3 nucleotide sequence: TGTGCCTGGAGTGTTGGGCTAGCGGGAGAATACGAGCAGTACTTC. Amino acids: CAWSVGLAGEYEQYF.

The chain is built from TRBV10-1 and TRBJ2-6; 8 nucleotides agree with TRBD1. Trimming at V came to 7 bases and at J to 0 bases, leaving 14 bases not matched to a gene. Germline CDR1 and CDR2: WNHNN and SYGVQD (reference sequence). This CDR3 spans 19 amino acids. CDR3 nucleotides: TGCGCCAGCACCCAGGAGGGGGCAGGGGGCAGCTCTGGGGCCAACGTCCTGACTTTC. It specifies CASTQEGAGGSSGANVLTF.

This clone has just one count. A junction end diverges from the germline sequence, so it may reflect a read error. This chain links TRBV3-1 (or the pseudogene TRBV3-2) with TRBJ2-5, with 7 bases fitting TRBD1. The CDR3 totals 15 residues. From germline, CDR1 is LGHDT and CDR2 YNNKEL (reference sequence). The CDR3 coding sequence is TGTGCCAGCAGCCACCGGGACAGCCCCCAAGGGACCCAGTACTTC. This codes for CASSHRDSPQGTQYF.

This clone was counted a single time. The chain couples TRBV30 to TRBJ2-1; 12 nucleotides align to TRBD2. This CDR3 contains 17 residues. The germline CDR1 and CDR2 sequences are GTSNPN and SVGIG (reference sequence). J was trimmed by 4 bases and V by 2 bases; bases with no gene match: 9. The CDR3 spells CAWSTARTSGIYNEQFF. CDR3 bases: TGTGCCTGGAGTACCGCAAGGACTAGCGGGATATACAATGAGCAGTTCTTC.

The chain joins TRBV13 to TRBJ2-2; perhaps TRBD1 as D (5 bases). Per the germline V gene, CDR1 is PRHDT and CDR2 is FYEKMQ (reference sequence). The CDR3 is 12 residues long. The V and J ends lost 10 bases and 3 bases respectively, with 9 bases between them. The CDR3 loop reads CANQGDTGELFF. DNA of the CDR3: TGTGCCAACCAAGGGGACACCGGGGAGCTGTTTTTT.

The table lists this clone with a count of one. V is TRBV2 and J is TRBJ2-7; TRBD1 matches 11 bases. CDR3 length equals 16 residues. Looked up from germline, CDR1 is SNHLY and CDR2 is FYNNEI. Trimming took 6 bases from V and 4 from J; bases not matched to a gene: 11. The CDR3 bases are TGTGCCAGCAGCGAGGGCTTGGGACAGGGGGGGTACGAGCAGTACTTC. This codes for CASSEGLGQGGYEQYF.

V usage is TRBV6-5 and J usage is TRBJ1-2, with D possibly matching TRBD1 (5 bases). The CDR3 contains 15 residues. The V gene lost 0 bases and the J gene lost 4 bases, with 12 bases spanning the gap. Germline V gene data show CDR1 as MNHEY and CDR2 as SVGAGI. The DNA of the CDR3 is TGTGCCAGCAGTTACTCCACGGGGGGAGGCTATGGCTACACCTTC. Its translation is CASSYSTGGGYGYTF.

The genes are TRBV2 and TRBJ2-2; D might be TRBD1 (6 bases). The V end lost 4 bases, the J end lost 3 bases, and 12 bases lay between the germline ends. Germline CDR1 reads SNHLY; CDR2 reads FYNNEI. This CDR3 contains 15 residues. This CDR3 is CASSGAGVDTGELFF. CDR3 nucleotide sequence: TGTGCCAGCAGTGGGGCAGGGGTGGACACCGGGGAGCTGTTTTTT.

This clone appeared a few times. The chain joins TRBV2 to TRBJ2-2; TRBD2 matches at 14 bases. The CDR3 contains 19 residues. Germline values: CDR1 SNHLY, CDR2 FYNNEI. V trimming: 2 bases; J trimming: 0 bases; junction bases outside the gene matches: 5. The CDR3 nucleotides are TGTGCCAGCAGTGAATCGACTAGCGGGAGGGTCCCGAACACCGGGGAGCTGTTTTTT. Translated, it gives CASSESTSGRVPNTGELFF.

The chain links TRBV12-3 or TRBV12-4 to TRBJ1-5; no clear D. V lost 7 bases, J lost 2 bases, and 6 bases lay in between. This CDR3 has 12 amino acids. The CDR3, as DNA: TGTGCCAGCACCTTTGGCAATCAGCCCCAGCATTTT. Residues: CASTFGNQPQHF.

The rearrangement joins TRBV4-1 to TRBJ2-7; D might be TRBD2 (5 bases). Trimming removed 0 bases from V and 3 bases from J, with 21 bases in between. CDR1 is MGHRA and CDR2 is YSYEKL in the germline V gene. The CDR3 length is 18 residues. The DNA of the CDR3 is TGCGCCAGCAGCCAAGAGCTTGGCACGGGGAGCTTCCTCTACGAGCAGTACTTC. Residues: CASSQELGTGSFLYEQYF.

V usage is TRBV5-4 and J usage is TRBJ2-1; possibly TRBD1 for D (6 bases). This CDR3 spans 14 amino acids. Germline V gene data show CDR1 as SGHNT and CDR2 as YYREEE (reference sequence). Deletions cut 1 base from V and 3 bases from J, with 8 bases between. The CDR3 protein is CASSLQGIYNEQFF. CDR3 DNA sequence: TGTGCCAGCAGCTTGCAGGGGATCTACAATGAGCAGTTCTTC. The whole variable domain, remainder taken from reference TRBV5-4 and TRBJ2-1, is ETGVTQSPTHLIKTRGQQVTLRCSSQSGHNTVSWYQQALGQGPQFIFQYYREEENGRGNFPPRFSGLQFPNYSSELNVNALELDDSALYLCASSLQGIYNEQFFGPGTRLTVL.

V is TRBV19 and J is TRBJ1-6, with a possible D match to TRBD1 (6 bases). The germline gives CDR1 LNHDA, CDR2 SQIVND (reference sequence). The CDR3 is made up of 15 amino acids. Trimming pared 10 bases from V and 4 bases from J, leaving 17 bases between. The CDR3 region is CATHNPDSYNSPLHF. Here the CDR3 DNA reads TGTGCCACTCATAATCCGGACAGTTATAATTCACCCCTCCACTTT.

This clone was seen only once. The chain is built from TRBV11-2 and TRBJ2-7, with D maybe TRBD1 (5 bases). Per the germline V gene, CDR1 is SGHAT and CDR2 is FQNNGV. CDR3 length equals 13 residues. The ends were cut back, 1 base at V and 3 bases at J, with 7 bases in the middle. DNA of the CDR3: TGTGCCAGCAGCTTAGGACAGAGCTACGAGCAGTACTTC. Translation: CASSLGQSYEQYF.

The V and J genes are TRBV19 and TRBJ1-4, with TRBD1 identical over 7 bases. CDR3 length equals 16 residues. J was trimmed by 7 bases and V by 5 bases; bases with no gene match: 13. From germline, CDR1 is LNHDA and CDR2 SQIVND (reference sequence). The CDR3 is CASSRWVGQGVEKLFF. The DNA of the CDR3 is TGTGCCAGTAGTCGGTGGGTCGGGCAGGGGGTTGAAAAACTGTTTTTT. The full variable domain, with the rest looked up from reference TRBV19 and TRBJ1-4, is DGGITQSPKYLFRKEGQNVTLSCEQNLNHDAMYWYRQDPGQGLRLIYYSQIVNDFQKGDIAEGYSVSREKKESFPLTVTSAQKNPTAFYLCASSRWVGQGVEKLFFGSGTQLSVL.

This sequence joins TRBV2 and TRBJ2-1, with D tentatively TRBD2 (5 bases). Germline V gives CDR1 SNHLY, CDR2 FYNNEI. Trimming shortened V by 10 bases and J by 0 bases, and 16 bases separated the two germline ends. There are 15 residues in the CDR3. CDR3 sequence (DNA): TGTGCCACCTACGCAGGACTCATCTCCTACAATGAGCAGTTCTTC. Its translation is CATYAGLISYNEQFF.

This clone was seen a handful of times. The DNA of the CDR3 is TGTGCCAGCAGTGAACTTAGGGGGCATGGCTACACCTTC. Its translation: CASSELRGHGYTF. J is TRBJ1-2 and V is TRBV6-1; 7 bases are shared with TRBD1. CDR1 and CDR2 from the germline V gene are MNHNS and SASEGT. V was clipped by 2 bases and J by 6 bases; unmatched bases: 3. This CDR3 is built from 13 residues.

A single count supports this clone. The chain combines TRBV5-1 with TRBJ2-1; 7 nucleotides align to TRBD2. CDR1 and CDR2 from the germline V gene are SGHRS and YFSETQ. The junction had 5 bases not matched to a gene; V was cut back by 7 bases and J by 1 base. This CDR3 contains 14 residues. The CDR3 reads CASSLADSYNEQFF. The DNA for the CDR3 is TGCGCCAGCTCCCTAGCGGATTCCTACAATGAGCAGTTCTTC.

This chain joins TRBV27 and TRBJ1-5, with a tentative D call TRBD1 (5 bases). V dropped 2 bases and J dropped 6 bases, with 8 bases sitting between them. The CDR3 length is 13 residues. Germline CDR1 MNHEY, CDR2 SMNVEV (reference sequence). This chain's CDR3 is CASSLGAAQPQHF. The CDR3 coding sequence is TGTGCCAGCAGTTTAGGGGCGGCTCAGCCCCAGCATTTT.

V is TRBV2 and J is TRBJ2-7; 7 nucleotides line up with TRBD1. J gave up 6 bases and V 6 bases, and 11 bases lay outside the gene matches. Germline-derived CDR1 and CDR2 are SNHLY and FYNNEI. The CDR3 runs 14 residues. The CDR3 loop is CASSTSGGVGEQYF. The DNA for the CDR3 is TGTGCCAGCAGCACGTCAGGGGGAGTAGGCGAGCAGTACTTC. The whole variable domain, filled in from reference TRBV2 and TRBJ2-7, reads EPEVTQTPSHQVTQMGQEVILRCVPISNHLYFYWYRQILGQKVEFLVSFYNNEISEKSEIFDDQFSVERPDGSNFTLKIRSTKLEDSAMYFCASSTSGGVGEQYFGPGTRLTVT.

V gene TRBV30 combines with J gene TRBJ2-7; D gene unclear. V was cut by 2 bases and J by 1 base, with 9 bases left in between. CDR1 GTSNPN and CDR2 SVGIG come from the germline V gene (reference sequence). The CDR3 sequence is 13 residues long. The chain's CDR3 is CAWSLAVSYEQYF. The CDR3 nucleotides are TGTGCCTGGAGTTTGGCCGTTTCCTACGAGCAGTACTTC.

This clone appeared a few times. The chain combines TRBV6-5 with TRBJ1-3; tentative D call: TRBD1 (5 bases). Trimming pared 2 bases from V and 0 bases from J, leaving 11 bases between. This CDR3 contains 16 residues. In germline, CDR1 is MNHEY, CDR2 SVGAGI. CDR3 nucleotide sequence: TGTGCCAGCAGTTACGGCAGGACAAGCTCTGGAAACACCATATATTTT. Protein sequence: CASSYGRTSSGNTIYF.

The V call is TRBV5-6, the J call TRBJ2-7; D call uncertain. CDR3 length: 14 residues. V dropped 2 bases and J dropped 0 bases, with 9 bases sitting between them. From germline, CDR1 is SGHDT and CDR2 YYEEEE. This chain's CDR3 is CASSFLRDSYEQYF. For the CDR3, the DNA is TGTGCCAGCAGCTTTTTGCGCGACTCCTACGAGCAGTACTTC.

This chain connects TRBV15 to TRBJ2-7; D remains unclear. V was pared by 1 base and J by 3 bases, with 7 bases between. The CDR3 extends over 13 amino acids. Looked up from germline, CDR1 is LNHNV and CDR2 is YYDKDF (reference sequence). CDR3: CATSRGADYEQYF. DNA for the CDR3: TGTGCCACCAGCAGAGGGGCAGACTACGAGCAGTACTTC. Drawing the rest from reference TRBV15 and TRBJ2-7, the complete variable domain is DAMVIQNPRYQVTQFGKPVTLSCSQTLNHNVMYWYQQKSSQAPKLLFHYYDKDFNNEADTPDNFQSRRPNTSFCFLDIRSPGLGDTAMYLCATSRGADYEQYFGPGTRLTVT.

The CDR3 loop is CASSIAFSSYNEQFF. The CDR3 DNA reads as TGTGCCAGTAGTATAGCCTTCAGCTCCTACAATGAGCAGTTCTTC. The chain uses TRBV19 and TRBJ2-1; D gene uncertain. CDR3 size: 15 residues. The V end was cut by 1 base, the J end by 0 bases, with 7 bases between. Looked up from germline, CDR1 is LNHDA and CDR2 is SQIVND (reference sequence).

The rearrangement joins TRBV18 to TRBJ2-7, with 12 bases fitting TRBD2. With 3 bases clipped from V and 6 bases from J, the junction kept 3 bases outside the gene matches. CDR1 KGHSH and CDR2 LQKENI come from the germline V gene. The CDR3 has 14 residues. The CDR3 protein is CASSPLLAGGEQYF. CDR3 DNA: TGTGCCAGCTCACCCCTACTAGCGGGAGGCGAGCAGTACTTC.

V gene TRBV30 combines with J gene TRBJ2-3; TRBD1 aligns across 9 bases. Trimming cost V 2 bases and J 4 bases; bases outside gene matches: 7. This CDR3 is 15 amino acids long. Germline V gene lookup returns CDR1 GTSNPN and CDR2 SVGIG (reference sequence). The CDR3 region is CAWSLDRGGADTQYF. Here the CDR3 DNA reads TGTGCCTGGAGTTTGGACAGGGGTGGCGCAGATACGCAGTATTTT.